This TCR beta chain emerged from a study of neoadjuvant anti-PD-1 for oral cavity cancer. Study context: Patients without progression received a fourth nivolumab dose around day 43, then surgical resection on days 50-56.

This CDR3 spans 15 amino acids. Germline V lookup: CDR1 MNHEY, CDR2 SVGAGI. Trimming pared 5 bases from V and 7 bases from J, leaving 20 bases between. Patients were newly diagnosed with stage II-IVA oral cavity squamous cell carcinoma without prior systemic or radiation treatment. These oral cavity squamous cell carcinomas were HPV-negative and locally advanced. Most tumor samples had approximately 4.6 ug input DNA in two replicates. Sequenced by immunoSEQ multiplex PCR; TCRdb stores in-frame clones only, minus some. This sample carries more than 5,000 clones, 60% of them seen once, and the ten largest clones take more than 8%.

This sequence joins TRBV6-5 and TRBJ1-2, with D possibly TRBD1 on 6 matching bases. The sequencing here drew on tumor tissue, taken before nivolumab (anti-PD-1) treatment. This clonotype was obtained from a person aged 40 to 85 with oral cavity squamous cell carcinoma. The CDR3 is CASSPRTRTGTGYTF. CDR3 DNA: TGTGCCAGCAGTCCCCGGACCCGAACAGGGACTGGCTACACCTTC.